The present entry profiles one TCR beta chain with its context. The data belong to a study of blood T cell repertoires in COVID-19. Turning to the study itself: The United States, Italy and Spain were the sources of the acute and convalescent COVID-19 samples. PBMCs, B-cell-depleted T cells, or T cells were the source of the cDNA or gDNA that made up the material.

In the study's own analysis: From reference gene primer amplification, estimates of nucleated cell counts were derived. Libraries were prepared by immunoSEQ multiplex PCR; TCRdb keeps only in-frame clonotypes and omits some of them. That table gives V, J and clone size, and the DNA gave D and trimming. The data contain roughly 100,000 clones, more than 60% of them singletons. CDR1 and CDR2 (germline): MNHEY, SMNVEV (reference sequence). This CDR3 spans 17 amino acids. Trimming took off 5 bases at V and 2 bases at J, with 21 bases between the two ends. This receptor was obtained from a man aged 65 to 79 with active or convalescent COVID-19. Sequences were obtained from peripheral blood. The J gene is TRBJ1-2, the V gene TRBV27, with a tentative D call TRBD1 (5 bases). CDR3 sequence: CASSPTPGRGLNYGYTF. CDR3 DNA sequence: TGTGCCAGCAGTCCAACCCCTGGGCGGGGGTTGAACTATGGCTACACCTTC.